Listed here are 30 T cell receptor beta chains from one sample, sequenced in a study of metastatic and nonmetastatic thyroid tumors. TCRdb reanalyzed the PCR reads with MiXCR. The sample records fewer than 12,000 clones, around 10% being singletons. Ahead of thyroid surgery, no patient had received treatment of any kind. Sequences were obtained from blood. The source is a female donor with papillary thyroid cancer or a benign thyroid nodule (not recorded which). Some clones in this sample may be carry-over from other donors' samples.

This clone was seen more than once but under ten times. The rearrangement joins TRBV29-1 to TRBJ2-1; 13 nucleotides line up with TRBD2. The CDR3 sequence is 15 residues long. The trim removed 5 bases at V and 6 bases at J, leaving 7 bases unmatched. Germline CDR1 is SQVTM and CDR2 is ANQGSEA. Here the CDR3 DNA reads TGCAGCGTTTATAGGACTAGCGGGAGCGGCAATGAGCAGTTCTTC. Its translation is CSVYRTSGSGNEQFF.

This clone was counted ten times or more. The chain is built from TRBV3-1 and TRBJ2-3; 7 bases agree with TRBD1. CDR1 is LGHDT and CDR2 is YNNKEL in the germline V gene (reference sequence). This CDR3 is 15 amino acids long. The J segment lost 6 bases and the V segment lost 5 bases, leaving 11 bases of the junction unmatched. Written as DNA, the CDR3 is TGTGCCAGCAGCAAAACAGGGGATGGTTCGGATACGCAGTATTTT. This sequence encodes CASSKTGDGSDTQYF.

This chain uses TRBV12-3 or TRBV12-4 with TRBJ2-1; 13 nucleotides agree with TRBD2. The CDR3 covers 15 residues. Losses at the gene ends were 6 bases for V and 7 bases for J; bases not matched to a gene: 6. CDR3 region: CASSQGLAGVNEQFF. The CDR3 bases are TGTGCCAGCAGCCAAGGACTAGCGGGAGTTAATGAGCAGTTCTTC.

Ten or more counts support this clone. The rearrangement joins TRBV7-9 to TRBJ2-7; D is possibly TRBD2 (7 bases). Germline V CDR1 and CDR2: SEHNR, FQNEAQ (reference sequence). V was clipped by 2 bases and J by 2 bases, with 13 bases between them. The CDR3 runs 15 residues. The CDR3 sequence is CASSLSAGATYEQYF. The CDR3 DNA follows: TGTGCCAGCAGCTTAAGCGCGGGGGCAACCTACGAGCAGTACTTC.

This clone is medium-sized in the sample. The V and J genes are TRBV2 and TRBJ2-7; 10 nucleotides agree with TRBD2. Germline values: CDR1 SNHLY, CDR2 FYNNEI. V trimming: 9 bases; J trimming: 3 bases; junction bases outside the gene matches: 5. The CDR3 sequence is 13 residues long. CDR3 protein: CASLLAGIYEQYF. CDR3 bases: TGTGCCAGTTTACTAGCGGGAATCTACGAGCAGTACTTC.

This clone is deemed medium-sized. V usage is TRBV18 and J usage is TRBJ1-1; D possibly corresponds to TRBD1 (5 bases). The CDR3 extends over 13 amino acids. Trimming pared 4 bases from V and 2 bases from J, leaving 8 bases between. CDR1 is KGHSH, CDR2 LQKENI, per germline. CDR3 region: CASSRGQNTEAFF. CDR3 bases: TGTGCCAGCTCACGGGGCCAAAACACTGAAGCTTTCTTT.

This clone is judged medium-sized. The CDR3 DNA is TGTGCCAGCCAGGGAGGGTTGGGTGAAAAACTGTTTTTT. Amino acid sequence: CASQGGLGEKLFF. The chain combines TRBV6-1 with TRBJ1-4; TRBD1 is a possible D gene (5 bases). The CDR3 length is 13 residues. Germline loops: CDR1 MNHNS, CDR2 SASEGT. With 8 bases removed from V and 7 bases from J, the gap between germline ends came to 14 bases.

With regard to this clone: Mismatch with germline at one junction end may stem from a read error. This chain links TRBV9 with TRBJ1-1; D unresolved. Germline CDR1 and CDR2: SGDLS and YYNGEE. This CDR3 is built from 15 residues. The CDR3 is CASSSVGKRFKEVFF. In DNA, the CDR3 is TGTGCCAGCAGCTCCGTGGGGAAACGATTCAAGGAAGTTTTCTTT.

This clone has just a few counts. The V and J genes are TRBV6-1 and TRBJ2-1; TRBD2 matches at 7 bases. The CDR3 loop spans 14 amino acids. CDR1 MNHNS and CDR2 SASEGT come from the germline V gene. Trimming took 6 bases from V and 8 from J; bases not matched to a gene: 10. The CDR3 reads CASSRLASSYEQFF. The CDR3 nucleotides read TGTGCCAGCAGCAGACTAGCATCGTCTTATGAGCAGTTCTTC.

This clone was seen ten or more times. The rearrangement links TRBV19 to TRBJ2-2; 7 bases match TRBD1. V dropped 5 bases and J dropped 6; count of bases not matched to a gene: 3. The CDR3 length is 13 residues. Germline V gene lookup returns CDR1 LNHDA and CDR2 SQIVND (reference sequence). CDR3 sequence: CASSVTGAGELFF. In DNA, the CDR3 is TGTGCCAGTAGTGTCACAGGGGCCGGGGAGCTGTTTTTT.

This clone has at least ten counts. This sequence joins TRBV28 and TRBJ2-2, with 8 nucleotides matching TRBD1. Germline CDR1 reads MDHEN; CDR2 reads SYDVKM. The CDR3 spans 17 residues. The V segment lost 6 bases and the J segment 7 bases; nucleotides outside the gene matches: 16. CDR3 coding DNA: TGTGCCAGCAGCCAATCAGGGGGCGGGATTGTGATCGGGGAGCTGTTTTTT. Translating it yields CASSQSGGGIVIGELFF.

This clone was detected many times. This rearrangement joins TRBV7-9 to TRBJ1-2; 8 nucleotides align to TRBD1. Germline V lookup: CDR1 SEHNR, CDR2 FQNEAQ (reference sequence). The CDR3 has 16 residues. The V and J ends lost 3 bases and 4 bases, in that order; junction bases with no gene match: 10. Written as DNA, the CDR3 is TGTGCCAGCAGCTTTCTGACAGGGGAAACAACCTATGGCTACACCTTC. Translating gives CASSFLTGETTYGYTF.

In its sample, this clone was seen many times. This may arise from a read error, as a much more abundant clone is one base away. DNA of the CDR3: TGCGCCAGCAGCCCGAGGACAGCCTACGAGCAGTACTTC. It codes for CASSPRTAYEQYF. This chain joins TRBV5-1 and TRBJ2-7, with a possible D match to TRBD1 (6 bases). V was shortened by 4 bases and J by 2 bases, with 10 bases between the two germline ends. CDR3 length: 13 amino acids. Looked up from germline, CDR1 is SGHRS and CDR2 is YFSETQ.

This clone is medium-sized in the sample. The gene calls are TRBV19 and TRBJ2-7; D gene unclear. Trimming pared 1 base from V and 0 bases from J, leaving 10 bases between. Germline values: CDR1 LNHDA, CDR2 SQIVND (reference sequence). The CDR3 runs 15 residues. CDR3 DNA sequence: TGTGCCAGTAGTATAGGTACAGTCCTCTCCTACGAGCAGTACTTC. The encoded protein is CASSIGTVLSYEQYF.

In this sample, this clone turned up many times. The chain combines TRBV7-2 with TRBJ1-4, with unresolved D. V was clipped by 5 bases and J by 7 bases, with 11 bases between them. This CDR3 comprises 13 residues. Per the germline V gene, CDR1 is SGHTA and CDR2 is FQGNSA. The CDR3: CASSDTRIEKLFF. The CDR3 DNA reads TGTGCCAGCAGCGATACACGAATTGAAAAACTGTTTTTT.

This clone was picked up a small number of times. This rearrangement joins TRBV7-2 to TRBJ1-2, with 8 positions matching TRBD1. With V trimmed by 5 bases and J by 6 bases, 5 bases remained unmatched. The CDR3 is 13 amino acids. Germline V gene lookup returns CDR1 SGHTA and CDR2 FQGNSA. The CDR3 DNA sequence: TGTGCCAGCAGCAAAAGACAGGGGAATGGCTACACCTTC. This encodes CASSKRQGNGYTF.

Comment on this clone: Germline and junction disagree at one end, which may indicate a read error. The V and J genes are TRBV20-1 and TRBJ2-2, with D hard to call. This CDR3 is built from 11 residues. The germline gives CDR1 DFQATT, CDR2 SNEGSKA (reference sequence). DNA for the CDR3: TGCAGTGCCATGAACACCGAGGAGCTGTTTTTT. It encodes CSAMNTEELFF.

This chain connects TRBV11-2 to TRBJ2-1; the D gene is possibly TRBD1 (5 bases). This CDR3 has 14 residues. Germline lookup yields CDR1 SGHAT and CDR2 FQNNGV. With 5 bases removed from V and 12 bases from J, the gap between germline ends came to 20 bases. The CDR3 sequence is CASSPRTRVVGQFF. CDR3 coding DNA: TGTGCCAGCAGCCCCCGGACACGGGTGGTGGGGCAGTTCTTC. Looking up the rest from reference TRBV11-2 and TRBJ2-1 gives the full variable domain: EAGVAQSPRYKIIEKRQSVAFWCNPISGHATLYWYQQILGQGPKLLIQFQNNGVVDDSQLPKDRFSAERLKGVDSTLKIQPAKLEDSAVYLCASSPRTRVVGQFFGPGTRLTVL.

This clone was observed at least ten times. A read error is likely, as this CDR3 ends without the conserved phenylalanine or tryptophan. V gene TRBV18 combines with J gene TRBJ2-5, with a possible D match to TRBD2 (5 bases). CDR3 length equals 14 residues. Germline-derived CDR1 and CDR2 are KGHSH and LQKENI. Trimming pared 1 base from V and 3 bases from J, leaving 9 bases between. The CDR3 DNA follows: TGTGCCAGCTCACCACGTCCGAGGGAAGAGACCCAGTACCTC. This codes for CASSPRPREETQYL.

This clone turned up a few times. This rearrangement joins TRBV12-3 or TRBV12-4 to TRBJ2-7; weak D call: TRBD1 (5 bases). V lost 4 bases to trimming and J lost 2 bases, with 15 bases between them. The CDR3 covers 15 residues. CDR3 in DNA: TGTGCCAGCAGTTCCCCCAGGGATGGGGCCTACGAGCAGTACTTC. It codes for CASSSPRDGAYEQYF.

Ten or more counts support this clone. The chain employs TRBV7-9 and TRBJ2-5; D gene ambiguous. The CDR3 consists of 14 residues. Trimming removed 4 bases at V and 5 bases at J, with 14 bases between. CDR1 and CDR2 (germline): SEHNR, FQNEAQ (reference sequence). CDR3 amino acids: CASSSLTWRETQYF. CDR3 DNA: TGTGCCAGCAGCTCCTTGACCTGGCGGGAGACCCAGTACTTC.

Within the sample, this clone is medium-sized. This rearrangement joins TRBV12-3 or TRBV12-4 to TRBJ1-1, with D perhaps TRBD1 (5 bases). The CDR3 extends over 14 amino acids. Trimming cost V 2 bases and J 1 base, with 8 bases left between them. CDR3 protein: CASSLTQENTEAFF. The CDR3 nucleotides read TGTGCCAGCAGTTTAACACAGGAGAACACTGAAGCTTTCTTT.

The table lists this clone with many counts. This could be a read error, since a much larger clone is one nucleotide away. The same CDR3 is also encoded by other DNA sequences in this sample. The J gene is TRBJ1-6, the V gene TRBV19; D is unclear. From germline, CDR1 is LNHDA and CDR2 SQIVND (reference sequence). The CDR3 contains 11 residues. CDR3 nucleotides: TGCGCCAGTAGGTCAAATTCACCCCTCCACTTT. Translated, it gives CASRSNSPLHF.

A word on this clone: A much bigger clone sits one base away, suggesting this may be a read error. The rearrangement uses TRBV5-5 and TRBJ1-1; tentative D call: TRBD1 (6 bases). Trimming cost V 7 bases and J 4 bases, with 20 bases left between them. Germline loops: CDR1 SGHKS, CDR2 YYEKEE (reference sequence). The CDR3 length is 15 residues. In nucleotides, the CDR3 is TGTGCCAGCGGGGGCCAGGGCACGATTGGCACTGAAGCTTTCTTT. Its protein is CASGGQGTIGTEAFF. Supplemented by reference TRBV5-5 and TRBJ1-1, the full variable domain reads DAGVTQSPTHLIKTRGQQVTLRCSPISGHKSVSWYQQVLGQGPQFIFQYYEKEERGRGNFPDRFSARQFPNYSSELNVNALLLGDSALYLCASGGQGTIGTEAFFGQGTRLTVV.

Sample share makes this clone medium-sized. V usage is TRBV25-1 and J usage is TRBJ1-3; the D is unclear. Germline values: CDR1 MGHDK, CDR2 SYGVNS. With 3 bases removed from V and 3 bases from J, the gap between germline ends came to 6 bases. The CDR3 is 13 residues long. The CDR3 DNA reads TGTGCCAGCAGTGAGTCCGGTGGAAACACCATATATTTT. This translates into CASSESGGNTIYF.

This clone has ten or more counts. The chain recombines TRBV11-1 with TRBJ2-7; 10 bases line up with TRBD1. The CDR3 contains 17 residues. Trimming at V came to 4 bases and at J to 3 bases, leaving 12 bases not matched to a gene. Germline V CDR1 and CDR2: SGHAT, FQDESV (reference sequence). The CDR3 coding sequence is TGTGCCAGCAGCTCCAGTGCCAGGGACAGGGGAATCTACGAGCAGTACTTC. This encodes CASSSSARDRGIYEQYF.

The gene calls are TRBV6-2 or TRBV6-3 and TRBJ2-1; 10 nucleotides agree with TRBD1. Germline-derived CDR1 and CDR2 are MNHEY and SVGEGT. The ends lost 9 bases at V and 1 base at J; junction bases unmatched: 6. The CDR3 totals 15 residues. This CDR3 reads CARDTGQGSYNEQFF. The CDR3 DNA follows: TGTGCCAGAGATACGGGACAGGGGTCCTACAATGAGCAGTTCTTC.

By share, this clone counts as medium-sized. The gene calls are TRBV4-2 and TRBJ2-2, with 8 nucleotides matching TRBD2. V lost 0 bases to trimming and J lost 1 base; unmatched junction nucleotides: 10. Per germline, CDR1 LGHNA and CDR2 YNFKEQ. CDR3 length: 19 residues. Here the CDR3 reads CASSQDRPGLVMNTGELFF. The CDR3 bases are TGTGCCAGCAGCCAAGATCGACCGGGACTAGTTATGAACACCGGGGAGCTGTTTTTT.

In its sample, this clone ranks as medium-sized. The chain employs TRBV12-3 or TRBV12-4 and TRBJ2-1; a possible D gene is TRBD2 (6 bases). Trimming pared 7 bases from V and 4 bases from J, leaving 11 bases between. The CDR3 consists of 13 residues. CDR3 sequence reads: CASTLGLYNEQFF. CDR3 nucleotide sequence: TGTGCCAGCACCTTGGGACTTTACAATGAGCAGTTCTTC.

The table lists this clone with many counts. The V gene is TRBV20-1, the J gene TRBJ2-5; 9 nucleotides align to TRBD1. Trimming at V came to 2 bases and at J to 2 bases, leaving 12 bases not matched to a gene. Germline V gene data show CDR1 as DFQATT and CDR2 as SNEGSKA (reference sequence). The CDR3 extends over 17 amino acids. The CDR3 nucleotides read TGCAGTGCTAGAAGGCGTTACAGGGGGCATCTTCAAGAGACCCAGTACTTC. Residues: CSARRRYRGHLQETQYF.